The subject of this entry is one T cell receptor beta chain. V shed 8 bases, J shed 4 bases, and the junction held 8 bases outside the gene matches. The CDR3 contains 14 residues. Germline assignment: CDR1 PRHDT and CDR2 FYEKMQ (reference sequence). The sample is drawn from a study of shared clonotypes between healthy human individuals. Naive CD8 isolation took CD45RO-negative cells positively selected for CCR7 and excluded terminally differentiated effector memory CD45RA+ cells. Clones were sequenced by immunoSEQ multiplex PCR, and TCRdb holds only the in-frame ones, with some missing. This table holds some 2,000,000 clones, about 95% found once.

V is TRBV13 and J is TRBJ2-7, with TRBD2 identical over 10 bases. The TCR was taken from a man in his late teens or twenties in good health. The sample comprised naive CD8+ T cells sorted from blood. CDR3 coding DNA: TGTGCCAGCGGCAGCGGGGGGGCCTTGTACGAGCAGTACTTC. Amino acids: CASGSGGALYEQYF. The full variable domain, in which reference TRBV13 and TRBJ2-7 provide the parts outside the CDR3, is AAGVIQSPRHLIKEKRETATLKCYPIPRHDTVYWYQQGPGQDPQFLISFYEKMQSDKGSIPDRFSAQQFSDYHSELNMSSLELGDSALYFCASGSGGALYEQYFGPGTRLTVT.